Sequencing of this T cell receptor beta chain was carried out in a study of T-cell reconstitution after alpha-beta-depleted transplantation in children. Notes on this clonotype: The antigen is not known.

Study-wide results and caveats: Several hundred graft clones that had expanded were reportedly the source of alpha-beta T cells about two months after transplant. Most T-cell counts and diversity one year after the transplant came from T cells that were newly produced. From surviving recipient T cells and thymic progenitors came the high day-60 TCRbeta diversity observed in some patients.

Unique molecular identifiers were used in preparing the TCRbeta library. TCRdb redid the calling of the PCR reads with MiXCR, one entry per CDR3 protein. Found here are about 600,000 distinct CDR3 sequences, 10% to 15% of them singletons; the top ten hold 2.2%. CDR3 length: 16 residues. Germline CDR1 is DFQATT and CDR2 is SNEGSKA (reference sequence). This sequence was found in a male patient aged 5 to 17 who had a stem cell transplant for acute myeloid leukemia, so the T cells may come from the graft donor. The sequencing here drew on PBMCs, mostly from graft donor cells, taken 360 days after TCRalphabeta/CD19-depleted stem cell transplant. The V gene is TRBV20-1, the J gene TRBJ1-4, with D tentatively TRBD1 (5 bases). In DNA form, the CDR3 reads TGCAGCTTCTGGGGCCTTAGCGGGTCAACTAATGAAAAACTGTTTTTT. This gives the protein CSFWGLSGSTNEKLFF.